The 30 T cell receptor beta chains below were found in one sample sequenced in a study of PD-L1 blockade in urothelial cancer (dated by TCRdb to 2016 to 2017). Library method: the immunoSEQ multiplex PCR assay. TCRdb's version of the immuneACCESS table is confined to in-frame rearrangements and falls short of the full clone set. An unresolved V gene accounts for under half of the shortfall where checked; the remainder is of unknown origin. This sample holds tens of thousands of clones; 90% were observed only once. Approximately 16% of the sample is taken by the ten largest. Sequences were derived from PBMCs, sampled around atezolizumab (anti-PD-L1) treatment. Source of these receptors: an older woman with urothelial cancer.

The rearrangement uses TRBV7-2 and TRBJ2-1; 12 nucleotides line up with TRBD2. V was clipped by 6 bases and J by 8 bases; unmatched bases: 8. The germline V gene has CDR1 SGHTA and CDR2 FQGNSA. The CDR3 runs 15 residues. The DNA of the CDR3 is TGTGCCAGCAGACCTAGCGGGAGGGCCACCTATGAGCAGTTCTTC. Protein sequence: CASRPSGRATYEQFF.

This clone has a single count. CDR3 sequence reads: CASSQLIKNQPQHF. CDR3 coding DNA: TGTGCCAGCAGCCAACTAATCAAAAATCAGCCCCAGCATTTT. This sequence joins TRBV21-1 and TRBJ1-5. TRBV21-1 is a listed pseudogene. The length of the CDR3 is 14 residues.

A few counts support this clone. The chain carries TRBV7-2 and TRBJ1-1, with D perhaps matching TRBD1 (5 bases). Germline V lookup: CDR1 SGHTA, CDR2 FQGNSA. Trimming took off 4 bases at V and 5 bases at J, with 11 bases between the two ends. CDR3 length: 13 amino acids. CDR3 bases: TGTGCCAGCAGCTGGGACGGGGGTACTGAAGCTTTCTTT. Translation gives CASSWDGGTEAFF.

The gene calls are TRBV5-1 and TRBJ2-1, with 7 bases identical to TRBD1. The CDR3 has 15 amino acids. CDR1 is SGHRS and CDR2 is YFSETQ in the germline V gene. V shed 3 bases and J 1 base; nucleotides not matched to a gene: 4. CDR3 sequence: CASSSQTGSYNEQFF. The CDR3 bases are TGCGCCAGCAGCTCTCAGACAGGGTCCTACAATGAGCAGTTCTTC.

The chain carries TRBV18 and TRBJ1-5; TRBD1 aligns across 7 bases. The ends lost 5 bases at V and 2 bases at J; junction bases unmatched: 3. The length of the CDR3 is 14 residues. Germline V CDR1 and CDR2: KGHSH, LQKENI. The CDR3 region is CASSNGTGNQPQHF. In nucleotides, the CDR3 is TGTGCCAGCTCAAACGGGACAGGCAATCAGCCCCAGCATTTT.

CDR3 protein: CASSLAYGTGGSPGELFF. The CDR3 nucleotides are TGTGCCAGCAGTTTGGCTTATGGGACGGGGGGGTCTCCCGGGGAGCTGTTTTTT. The gene calls are TRBV28 and TRBJ2-2; 8 bases match TRBD2. From germline, CDR1 is MDHEN and CDR2 SYDVKM. V dropped 3 bases and J dropped 6; count of bases not matched to a gene: 15. The CDR3 spans 18 residues.

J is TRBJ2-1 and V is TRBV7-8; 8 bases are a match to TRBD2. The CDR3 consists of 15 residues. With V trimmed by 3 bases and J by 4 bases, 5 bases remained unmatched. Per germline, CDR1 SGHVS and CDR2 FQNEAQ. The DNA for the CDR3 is TGTGCCAGCAGCTTGCGCACTAGCGGATACAATGAGCAGTTCTTC. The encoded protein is CASSLRTSGYNEQFF.

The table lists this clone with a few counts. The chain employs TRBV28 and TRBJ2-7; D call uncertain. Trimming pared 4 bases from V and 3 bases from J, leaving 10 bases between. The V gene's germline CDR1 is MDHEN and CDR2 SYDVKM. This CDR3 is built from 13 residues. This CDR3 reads CASSSQTFYEQYF. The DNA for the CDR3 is TGTGCCAGCAGTTCCCAGACATTCTACGAGCAGTACTTC.

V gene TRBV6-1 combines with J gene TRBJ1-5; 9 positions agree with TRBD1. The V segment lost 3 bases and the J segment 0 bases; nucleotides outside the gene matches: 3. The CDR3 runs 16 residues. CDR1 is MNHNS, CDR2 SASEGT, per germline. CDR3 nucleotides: TGTGCCAGCAGTGACGGGACAGGGTATAGCAATCAGCCCCAGCATTTT. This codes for CASSDGTGYSNQPQHF.

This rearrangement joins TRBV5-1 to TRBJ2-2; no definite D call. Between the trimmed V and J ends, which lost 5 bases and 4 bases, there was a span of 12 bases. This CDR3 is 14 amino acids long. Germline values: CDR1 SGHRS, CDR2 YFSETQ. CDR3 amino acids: CASRQNPSTGELFF. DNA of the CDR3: TGCGCCAGCAGGCAAAATCCTAGCACCGGGGAGCTGTTTTTT.

CDR3 protein: CATWTSGSVTQYF. The CDR3, as DNA: TGTGCCACATGGACTAGCGGGAGTGTTACGCAGTATTTT. The chain recombines TRBV6-5 with TRBJ2-3; TRBD2 agrees at 13 bases. The CDR3 extends over 13 amino acids. J lost 8 bases, V lost 10 bases, and 6 bases had no gene match. The germline V gene encodes CDR1 MNHEY and CDR2 SVGAGI.

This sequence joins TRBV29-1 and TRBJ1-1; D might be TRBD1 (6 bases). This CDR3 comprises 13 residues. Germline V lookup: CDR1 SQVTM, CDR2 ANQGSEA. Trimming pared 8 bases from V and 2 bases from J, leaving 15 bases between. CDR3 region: CSSRGGENTEAFF. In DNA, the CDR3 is TGCAGCTCTAGGGGGGGGGAAAACACTGAAGCTTTCTTT.

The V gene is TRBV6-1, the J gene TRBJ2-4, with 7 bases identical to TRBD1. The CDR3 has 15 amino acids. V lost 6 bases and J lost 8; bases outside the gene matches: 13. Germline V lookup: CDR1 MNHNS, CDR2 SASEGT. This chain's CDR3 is CASRGLTGFEDIQYF. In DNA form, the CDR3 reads TGTGCCAGCAGGGGCCTGACAGGGTTTGAGGACATTCAGTACTTC.

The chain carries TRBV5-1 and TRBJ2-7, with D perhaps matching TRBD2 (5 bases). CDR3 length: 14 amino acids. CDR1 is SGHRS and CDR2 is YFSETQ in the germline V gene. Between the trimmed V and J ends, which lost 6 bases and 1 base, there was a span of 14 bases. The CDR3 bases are TGCGCCAGCACCACGGGGTCCCCTTCCTACGAGCAGTACTTC. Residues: CASTTGSPSYEQYF.

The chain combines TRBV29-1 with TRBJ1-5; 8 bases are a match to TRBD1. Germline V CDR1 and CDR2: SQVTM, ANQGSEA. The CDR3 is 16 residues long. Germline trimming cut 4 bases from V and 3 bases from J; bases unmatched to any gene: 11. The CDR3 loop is CSVADTPGGDNQPQHF. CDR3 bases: TGCAGCGTTGCTGATACTCCAGGGGGCGACAATCAGCCCCAGCATTTT.

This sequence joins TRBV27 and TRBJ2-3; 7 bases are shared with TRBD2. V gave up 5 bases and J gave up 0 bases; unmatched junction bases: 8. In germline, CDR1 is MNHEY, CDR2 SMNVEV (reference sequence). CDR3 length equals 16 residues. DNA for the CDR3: TGTGCCAGCAGTCTCTTAGCGGGCCCCAGCACAGATACGCAGTATTTT. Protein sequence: CASSLLAGPSTDTQYF.

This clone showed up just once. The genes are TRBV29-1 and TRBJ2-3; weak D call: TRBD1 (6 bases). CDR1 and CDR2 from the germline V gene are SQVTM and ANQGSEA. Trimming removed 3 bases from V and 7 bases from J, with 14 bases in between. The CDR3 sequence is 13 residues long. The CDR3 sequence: CSVDSVGGYTQYF. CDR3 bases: TGCAGCGTTGACTCGGTAGGGGGATATACGCAGTATTTT.

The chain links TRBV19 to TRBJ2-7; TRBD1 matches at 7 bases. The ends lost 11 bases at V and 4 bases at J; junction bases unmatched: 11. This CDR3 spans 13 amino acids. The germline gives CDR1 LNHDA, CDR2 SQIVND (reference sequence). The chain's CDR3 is CAAAPGQSYEQYF. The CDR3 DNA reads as TGTGCCGCCGCTCCGGGACAGAGTTACGAGCAGTACTTC.

CDR3 loop: CASSLMSLTSGRGELFF. The CDR3, as DNA: TGTGCCAGCAGCTTAATGAGCCTAACTAGCGGCCGCGGGGAGCTGTTTTTT. This chain links TRBV7-3 with TRBJ2-2; 8 bases agree with TRBD2. CDR3 size: 17 residues. The germline CDR1 and CDR2 sequences are SGHTA and FQGTGA. The ends lost 1 base at V and 7 bases at J; junction bases unmatched: 11.

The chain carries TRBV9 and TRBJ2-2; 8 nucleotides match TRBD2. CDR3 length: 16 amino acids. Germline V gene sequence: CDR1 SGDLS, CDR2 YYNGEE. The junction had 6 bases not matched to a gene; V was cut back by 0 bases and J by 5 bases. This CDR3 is CASSVGGLDFTGELFF. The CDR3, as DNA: TGTGCCAGCAGCGTAGGGGGACTAGACTTTACCGGGGAGCTGTTTTTT.

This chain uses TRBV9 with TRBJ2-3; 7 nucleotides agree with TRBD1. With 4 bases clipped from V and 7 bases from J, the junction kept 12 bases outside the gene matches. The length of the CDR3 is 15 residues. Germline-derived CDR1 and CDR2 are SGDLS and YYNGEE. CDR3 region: CASSPQSHRGNTQYF. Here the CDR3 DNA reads TGTGCCAGCAGCCCCCAAAGCCACAGGGGAAATACGCAGTATTTT.

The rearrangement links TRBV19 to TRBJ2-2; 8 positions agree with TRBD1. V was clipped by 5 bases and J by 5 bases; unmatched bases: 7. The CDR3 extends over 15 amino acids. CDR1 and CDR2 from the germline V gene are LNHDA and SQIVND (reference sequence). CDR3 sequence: CASSVQGAGTGELFF. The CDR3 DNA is TGTGCCAGTAGTGTTCAGGGGGCAGGAACCGGGGAGCTGTTTTTT.

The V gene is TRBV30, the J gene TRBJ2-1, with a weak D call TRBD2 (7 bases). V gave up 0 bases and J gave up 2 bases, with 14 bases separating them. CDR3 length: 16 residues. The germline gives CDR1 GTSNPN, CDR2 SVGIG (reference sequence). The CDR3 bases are TGTGCCTGGAGTGTACGAGGGAGGGGGGCCTACAATGAGCAGTTCTTC. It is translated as CAWSVRGRGAYNEQFF. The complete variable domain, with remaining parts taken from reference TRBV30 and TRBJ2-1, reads SQTIHQWPATLVQPVGSPLSLECTVEGTSNPNLYWYRQAAGRGLQLLFYSVGIGQISSEVPQNLSASRPQDRQFILSSKKLLLSDSGFYLCAWSVRGRGAYNEQFFGPGTRLTVL.

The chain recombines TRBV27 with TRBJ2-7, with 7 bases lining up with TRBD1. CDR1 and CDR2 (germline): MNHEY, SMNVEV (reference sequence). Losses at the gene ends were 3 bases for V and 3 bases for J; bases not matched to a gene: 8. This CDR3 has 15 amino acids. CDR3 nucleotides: TGTGCCAGCAGTTTTGGGGCGGCAGGGGGCTACGAGCAGTACTTC. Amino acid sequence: CASSFGAAGGYEQYF.

The CDR3 nucleotides are TGTGCCAGCAGCCCCTCCTCCCTAACTAGCGGGAGTCACAATGAGCAGTTCTTC. Translation gives CASSPSSLTSGSHNEQFF. This sequence joins TRBV9 and TRBJ2-1; 11 bases map to TRBD2. With V trimmed by 4 bases and J by 5 bases, 14 bases remained unmatched. The length of the CDR3 is 18 residues. Germline loops: CDR1 SGDLS, CDR2 YYNGEE.

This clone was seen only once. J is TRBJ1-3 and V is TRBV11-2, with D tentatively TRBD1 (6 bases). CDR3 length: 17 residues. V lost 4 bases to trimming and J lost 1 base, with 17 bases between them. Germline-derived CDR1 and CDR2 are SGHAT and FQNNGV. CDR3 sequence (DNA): TGTGCCAGCAGCTCAAGGACAGCGTCCTTATCTGGAAACACCATATATTTT. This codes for CASSSRTASLSGNTIYF.

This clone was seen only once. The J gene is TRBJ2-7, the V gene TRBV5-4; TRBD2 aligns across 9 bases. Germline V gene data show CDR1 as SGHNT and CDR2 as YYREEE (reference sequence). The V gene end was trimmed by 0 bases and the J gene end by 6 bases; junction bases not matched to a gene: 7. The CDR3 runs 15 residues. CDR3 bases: TGTGCCAGCAGCTTGGGGGGGCGGGAGGGCCGCGAGCAGTACTTC. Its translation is CASSLGGREGREQYF. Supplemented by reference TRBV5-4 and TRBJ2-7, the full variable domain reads ETGVTQSPTHLIKTRGQQVTLRCSSQSGHNTVSWYQQALGQGPQFIFQYYREEENGRGNFPPRFSGLQFPNYSSELNVNALELDDSALYLCASSLGGREGREQYFGPGTRLTVT.

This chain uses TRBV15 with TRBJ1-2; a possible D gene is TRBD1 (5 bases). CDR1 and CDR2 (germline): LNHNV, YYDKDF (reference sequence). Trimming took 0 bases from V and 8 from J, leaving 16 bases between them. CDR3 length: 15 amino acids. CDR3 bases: TGTGCCACCAGCAGAGATGGGACTCAATTGGGGGGCTACACCTTC. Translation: CATSRDGTQLGGYTF.

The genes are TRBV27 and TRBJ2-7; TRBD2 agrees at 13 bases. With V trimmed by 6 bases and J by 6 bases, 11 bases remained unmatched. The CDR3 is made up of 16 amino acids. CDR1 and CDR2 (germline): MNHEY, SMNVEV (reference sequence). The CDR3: CASRFLRTSGSAEQYF. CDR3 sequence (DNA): TGTGCCAGCAGATTCTTAAGGACTAGCGGGAGCGCCGAGCAGTACTTC.

The chain's CDR3 is CATRTRTGELFF. CDR3 nucleotides: TGTGCCACAAGGACTAGGACCGGGGAGCTGTTTTTT. The V gene is TRBV19, the J gene TRBJ2-2, with 7 bases matching TRBD2. Losses at the gene ends were 10 bases for V and 5 bases for J; bases not matched to a gene: 4. The germline CDR1 and CDR2 sequences are LNHDA and SQIVND (reference sequence). The CDR3 is 12 residues long. Full variable domain (rest looked up from reference TRBV19 and TRBJ2-2): DGGITQSPKYLFRKEGQNVTLSCEQNLNHDAMYWYRQDPGQGLRLIYYSQIVNDFQKGDIAEGYSVSREKKESFPLTVTSAQKNPTAFYLCATRTRTGELFFGEGSRLTVL.